These 15 T cell receptor beta chains came from one sample sequenced in a study of blood T cell repertoires in COVID-19. Clones were read by immunoSEQ multiplex PCR, and TCRdb kept only the in-frame ones, dropping some. The data show fewer than 300,000 clones, around 90% seen once. The sequenced material came from PBMCs or T cells enriched from blood (not recorded which). The receptors originated from a woman in her thirties or forties with acute COVID-19.

The chain joins TRBV28 to TRBJ1-5; 7 nucleotides match TRBD1. Looked up from germline, CDR1 is MDHEN and CDR2 is SYDVKM. V shed 7 bases and J 4 bases; nucleotides not matched to a gene: 7. This CDR3 contains 14 residues. The CDR3: CASNTGVANQPQHF. CDR3 bases: TGTGCCAGCAATACAGGGGTTGCAAATCAGCCCCAGCATTTT.

This chain joins TRBV7-9 and TRBJ1-4; 8 bases are a match to TRBD1. J lost 8 bases, V lost 4 bases, and 6 bases had no gene match. Germline V gives CDR1 SEHNR, CDR2 FQNEAQ (reference sequence). The CDR3 is 14 residues long. The CDR3 DNA follows: TGTGCCAGCAGCTCAGGGGGCTTGGGAGAAAAACTGTTTTTT. The encoded protein is CASSSGGLGEKLFF.

This clone came up once. V is TRBV5-1 and J is TRBJ2-2; D gene unclear. This CDR3 is 15 amino acids long. Looked up from germline, CDR1 is SGHRS and CDR2 is YFSETQ. Trimming stripped 0 bases from V and 1 base from J, with 7 bases between. The CDR3: CASSLDNRNTGELFF. The CDR3 DNA reads as TGCGCCAGCAGCTTGGATAACAGGAACACCGGGGAGCTGTTTTTT.

The gene calls are TRBV5-4 and TRBJ2-5; D is possibly TRBD2 (7 bases). The CDR3 is 14 amino acids. Germline CDR1 is SGHNT and CDR2 is YYREEE (reference sequence). The V and J ends lost 4 bases and 5 bases respectively, with 15 bases between them. The CDR3, as DNA: TGTGCCAGCAGCCCGGGACTAACAGGGGAGACCCAGTACTTC. It specifies CASSPGLTGETQYF. Combining the CDR3 with reference TRBV5-4 and TRBJ2-5 gives the whole variable domain ETGVTQSPTHLIKTRGQQVTLRCSSQSGHNTVSWYQQALGQGPQFIFQYYREEENGRGNFPPRFSGLQFPNYSSELNVNALELDDSALYLCASSPGLTGETQYFGPGTRLLVL.

The chain employs TRBV19 and TRBJ2-3; D is possibly TRBD2 (6 bases). The CDR3 consists of 16 residues. Germline V gives CDR1 LNHDA, CDR2 SQIVND (reference sequence). Trimming left V 1 base short and J 0 bases short, with 11 bases between. This chain's CDR3 is CASSIAAGSSTDTQYF. The CDR3 nucleotides read TGTGCCAGTAGTATAGCGGCGGGGTCTAGCACAGATACGCAGTATTTT.

V is TRBV6-5 and J is TRBJ1-5; no firm D call. Germline CDR1 MNHEY, CDR2 SVGAGI. Trimming cost V 6 bases and J 0 bases, with 12 bases left between them. The CDR3 has 15 residues. The CDR3 DNA follows: TGTGCCAGCAGCCGCCTGGCGGATAGCAATCAGCCCCAGCATTTT. This sequence encodes CASSRLADSNQPQHF.

The V gene is TRBV6-5, the J gene TRBJ1-1; D gene unclear. The CDR3 is 14 residues long. From germline, CDR1 is MNHEY and CDR2 SVGAGI. With 4 bases removed from V and 2 bases from J, the gap between germline ends came to 11 bases. The CDR3 DNA reads as TGTGCCAGCAGTTGGTTCAGTGAAAACACTGAAGCTTTCTTT. Translation gives CASSWFSENTEAFF.

The chain couples TRBV29-1 to TRBJ2-3; TRBD2 might be the D (5 bases). The V end was cut by 2 bases, the J end by 2 bases, with 14 bases between. Germline values: CDR1 SQVTM, CDR2 ANQGSEA. CDR3 length: 15 residues. CDR3 sequence reads: CSVESGGGSTDTQYF. DNA for the CDR3: TGCAGCGTTGAATCGGGCGGAGGATCCACAGATACGCAGTATTTT.

V and J are TRBV18 and TRBJ1-2; 7 bases line up with TRBD1. This CDR3 region has 13 residues. The V segment lost 4 bases and the J segment 7 bases; nucleotides outside the gene matches: 6. Germline-derived CDR1 and CDR2 are KGHSH and LQKENI. The CDR3 loop reads CASSLGQEGGYTF. The CDR3 region has the DNA TGTGCCAGCTCACTCGGACAGGAGGGTGGCTACACCTTC.

The chain links TRBV2 to TRBJ2-2, with TRBD1 matching over 8 bases. Per the germline V gene, CDR1 is SNHLY and CDR2 is FYNNEI. The V segment lost 11 bases and the J segment 6 bases; nucleotides outside the gene matches: 8. This CDR3 has 13 amino acids. CDR3 residues: CAADQGAAGELFF. CDR3 sequence (DNA): TGTGCCGCCGACCAGGGGGCCGCCGGGGAGCTGTTTTTT.

Points on this clone: This CDR3 is also generated by other DNA sequences in the sample. The chain recombines TRBV19 with TRBJ1-1, with D perhaps matching TRBD1 (6 bases). Germline V gene lookup returns CDR1 LNHDA and CDR2 SQIVND (reference sequence). Between the trimmed V and J ends, which lost 3 bases and 1 base, there was a span of 9 bases. This CDR3 contains 14 residues. The CDR3 DNA is TGTGCCAGTAGTATCCAGGGGAAGAACACTGAAGCTTTCTTT. Its translation: CASSIQGKNTEAFF. Combining the CDR3 with reference TRBV19 and TRBJ1-1 gives the whole variable domain DGGITQSPKYLFRKEGQNVTLSCEQNLNHDAMYWYRQDPGQGLRLIYYSQIVNDFQKGDIAEGYSVSREKKESFPLTVTSAQKNPTAFYLCASSIQGKNTEAFFGQGTRLTVV.

A few counts support this clone. The DNA of the CDR3 is TGTGCCAGCTCATTATCGGGACAGGGGGACGCTGAAGCTTTCTTT. This sequence encodes CASSLSGQGDAEAFF. This rearrangement joins TRBV18 to TRBJ1-1; 11 bases match TRBD1. This CDR3 is built from 15 residues. After removal of 5 bases from V and 6 bases from J, the junction contained 8 bases not matched to a gene. Germline loops: CDR1 KGHSH, CDR2 LQKENI.

This clone has a single count. The CDR3 loop is CASSRTGTYEQYF. The DNA of the CDR3 is TGTGCCAGCAGCCGGACAGGAACCTACGAGCAGTACTTC. The chain has TRBV9 and TRBJ2-7; 7 bases map to TRBD1. The CDR3 has 13 amino acids. Germline V gene sequence: CDR1 SGDLS, CDR2 YYNGEE. V shed 4 bases and J 2 bases; nucleotides not matched to a gene: 3.

This chain links TRBV29-1 with TRBJ2-3, with D perhaps TRBD2 (6 bases). CDR1 and CDR2 (germline): SQVTM, ANQGSEA. V was trimmed by 7 bases and J by 1 base, leaving 12 bases between them. This CDR3 has 13 amino acids. The CDR3 loop is CSGRRGGTDTQYF. DNA of the CDR3: TGCAGCGGGAGGCGGGGCGGCACAGATACGCAGTATTTT.

The chain joins TRBV19 to TRBJ2-2, with TRBD1 identical over 8 bases. Unmatched junction bases numbered 9, after V lost 3 bases and J lost 9 bases. The CDR3 extends over 15 amino acids. Germline CDR1 LNHDA, CDR2 SQIVND (reference sequence). The CDR3 region has the DNA TGTGCCAGTAGTATTATCCGGACAGGGTTGAGGGAGCTGTTTTTT. Translated: CASSIIRTGLRELFF.